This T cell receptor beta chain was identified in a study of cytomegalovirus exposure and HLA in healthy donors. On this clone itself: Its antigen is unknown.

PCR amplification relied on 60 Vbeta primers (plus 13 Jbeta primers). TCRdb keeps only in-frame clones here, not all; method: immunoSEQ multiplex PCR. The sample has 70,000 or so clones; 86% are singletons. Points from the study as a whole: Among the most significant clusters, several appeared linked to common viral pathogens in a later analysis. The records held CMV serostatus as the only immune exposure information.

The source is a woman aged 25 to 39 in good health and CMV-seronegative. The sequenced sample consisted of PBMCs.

The CDR3 is CASSLNLVTDTQYF. DNA for the CDR3: TGTGCCAGCAGCTTAAATCTAGTTACAGATACGCAGTATTTT. The chain carries TRBV7-9 and TRBJ2-3; D unclear. The CDR3 length is 14 residues. Deletions cut 2 bases from V and 3 bases from J, with 9 bases between. CDR1 and CDR2 from the germline V gene are SEHNR and FQNEAQ (reference sequence).